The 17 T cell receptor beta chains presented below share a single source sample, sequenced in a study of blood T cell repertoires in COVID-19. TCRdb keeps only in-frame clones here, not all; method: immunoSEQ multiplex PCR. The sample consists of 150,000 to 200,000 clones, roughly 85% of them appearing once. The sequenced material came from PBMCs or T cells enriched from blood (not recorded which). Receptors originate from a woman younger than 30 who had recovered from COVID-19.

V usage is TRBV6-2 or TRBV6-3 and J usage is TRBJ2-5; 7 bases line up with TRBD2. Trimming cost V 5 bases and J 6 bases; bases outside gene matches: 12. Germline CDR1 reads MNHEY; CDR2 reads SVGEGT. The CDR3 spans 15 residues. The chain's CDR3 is CASSAAGVASQTQYF. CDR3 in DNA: TGTGCCAGCAGTGCCGCGGGGGTAGCATCGCAGACCCAGTACTTC.

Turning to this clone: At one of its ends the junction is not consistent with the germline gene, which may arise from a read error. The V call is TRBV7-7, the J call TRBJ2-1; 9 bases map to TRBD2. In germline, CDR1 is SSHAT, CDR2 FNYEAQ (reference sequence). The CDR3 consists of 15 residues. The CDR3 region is CASSLASGNYNEQFF. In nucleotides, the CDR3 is TGTGCTAGCAGCTTAGCTAGCGGGAATTACAATGAGCAGTTCTTC.

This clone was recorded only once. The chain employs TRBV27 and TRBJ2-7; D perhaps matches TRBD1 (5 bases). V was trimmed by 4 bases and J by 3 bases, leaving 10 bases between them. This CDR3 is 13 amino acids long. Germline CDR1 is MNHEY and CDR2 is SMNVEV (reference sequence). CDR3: CASSYRSDYEQYF. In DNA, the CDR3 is TGTGCCAGCAGTTACAGGTCCGACTACGAGCAGTACTTC.

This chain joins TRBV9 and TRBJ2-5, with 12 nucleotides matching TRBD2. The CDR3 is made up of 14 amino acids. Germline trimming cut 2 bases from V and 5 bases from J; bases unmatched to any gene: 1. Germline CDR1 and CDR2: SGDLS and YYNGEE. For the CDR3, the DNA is TGTGCCAGCAGCGTTGGGACTAGCGGGGAGACCCAGTACTTC. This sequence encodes CASSVGTSGETQYF. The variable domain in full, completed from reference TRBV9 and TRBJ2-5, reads DSGVTQTPKHLITATGQRVTLRCSPRSGDLSVYWYQQSLDQGLQFLIQYYNGEERAKGNILERFSAQQFPDLHSELNLSSLELGDSALYFCASSVGTSGETQYFGPGTRLLVL.

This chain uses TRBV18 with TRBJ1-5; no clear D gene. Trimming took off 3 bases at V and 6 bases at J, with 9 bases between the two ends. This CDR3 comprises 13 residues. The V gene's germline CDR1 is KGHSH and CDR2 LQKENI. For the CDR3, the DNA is TGTGCCAGCTCACCGAGCCAGCGTCAGCCCCAGCATTTT. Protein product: CASSPSQRQPQHF. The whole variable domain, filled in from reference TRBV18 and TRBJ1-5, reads NAGVMQNPRHLVRRRGQEARLRCSPMKGHSHVYWYRQLPEEGLKFMVYLQKENIIDESGMPKERFSAEFPKEGPSILRIQQVVRGDSAAYFCASSPSQRQPQHFGDGTRLSIL.

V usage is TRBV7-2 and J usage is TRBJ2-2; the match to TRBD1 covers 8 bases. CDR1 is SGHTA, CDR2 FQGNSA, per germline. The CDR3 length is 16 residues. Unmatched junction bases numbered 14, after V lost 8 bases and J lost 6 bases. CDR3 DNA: TGTGCCAGCCGATTAGGGAAAACAGGGGGATCCGGGGAGCTGTTTTTT. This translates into CASRLGKTGGSGELFF.

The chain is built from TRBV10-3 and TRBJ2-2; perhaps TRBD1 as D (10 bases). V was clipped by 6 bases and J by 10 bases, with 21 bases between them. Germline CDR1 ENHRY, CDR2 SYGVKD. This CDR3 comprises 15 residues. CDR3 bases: TGTGCCATCAGGGGACAGGGGTTAGCGGGAGAGGAGCTGTTTTTT. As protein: CAIRGQGLAGEELFF.

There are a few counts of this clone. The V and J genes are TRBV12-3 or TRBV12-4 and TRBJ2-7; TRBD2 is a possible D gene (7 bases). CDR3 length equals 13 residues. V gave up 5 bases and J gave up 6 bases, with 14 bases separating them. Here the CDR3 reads CASSRGGVREQYF. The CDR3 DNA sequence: TGTGCCAGCAGTCGAGGGGGGGTGCGCGAGCAGTACTTC.

The CDR3: CASRPEGGSWYEQYF. The CDR3 nucleotides read TGTGCAAGTCGCCCAGAAGGCGGGAGTTGGTACGAGCAGTACTTC. The V gene is TRBV12-2, the J gene TRBJ2-7; the D call of TRBD2 is as the table states it, not checked on the DNA. TRBV12-2 is given as a pseudogene. The CDR3 extends over 15 amino acids.

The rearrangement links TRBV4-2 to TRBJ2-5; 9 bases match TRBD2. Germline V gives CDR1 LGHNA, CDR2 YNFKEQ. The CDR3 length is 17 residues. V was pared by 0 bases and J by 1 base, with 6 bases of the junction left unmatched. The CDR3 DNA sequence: TGTGCCAGCAGCCAAGATCCCCTAGCGGGGCCCCAAGAGACCCAGTACTTC. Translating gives CASSQDPLAGPQETQYF.

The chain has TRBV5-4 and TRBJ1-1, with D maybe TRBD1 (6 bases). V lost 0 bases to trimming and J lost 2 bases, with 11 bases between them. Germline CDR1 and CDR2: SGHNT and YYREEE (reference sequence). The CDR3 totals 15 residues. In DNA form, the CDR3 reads TGTGCCAGCAGCTTGGGCCCCAGGGGAAACACTGAAGCTTTCTTT. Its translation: CASSLGPRGNTEAFF. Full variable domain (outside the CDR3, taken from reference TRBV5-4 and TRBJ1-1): ETGVTQSPTHLIKTRGQQVTLRCSSQSGHNTVSWYQQALGQGPQFIFQYYREEENGRGNFPPRFSGLQFPNYSSELNVNALELDDSALYLCASSLGPRGNTEAFFGQGTRLTVV.

CDR3 amino acids: CASSSGDRAFGTEAFF. The CDR3 nucleotides are TGTGCCAGCAGTTCGGGTGACAGGGCTTTCGGCACTGAAGCTTTCTTT. The chain employs TRBV28 and TRBJ1-1; 7 bases match TRBD1. CDR1 and CDR2 from the germline V gene are MDHEN and SYDVKM. V was pared by 4 bases and J by 4 bases, with 12 bases of the junction left unmatched. The CDR3 has 16 residues.

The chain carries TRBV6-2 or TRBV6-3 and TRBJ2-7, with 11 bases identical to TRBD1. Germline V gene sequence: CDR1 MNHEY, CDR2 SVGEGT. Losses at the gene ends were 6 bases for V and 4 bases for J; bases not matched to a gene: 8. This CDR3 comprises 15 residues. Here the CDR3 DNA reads TGTGCCAGCAGCCAAGGGGACAGGGGGATTTACGAGCAGTACTTC. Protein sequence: CASSQGDRGIYEQYF.

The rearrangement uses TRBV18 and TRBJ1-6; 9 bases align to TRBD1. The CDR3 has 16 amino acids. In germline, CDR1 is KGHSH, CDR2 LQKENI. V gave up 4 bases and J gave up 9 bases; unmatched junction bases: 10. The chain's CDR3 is CASSRGQGISRSPLHF. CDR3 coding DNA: TGTGCCAGCTCACGCGGACAGGGGATCAGTCGTTCACCCCTCCACTTT.

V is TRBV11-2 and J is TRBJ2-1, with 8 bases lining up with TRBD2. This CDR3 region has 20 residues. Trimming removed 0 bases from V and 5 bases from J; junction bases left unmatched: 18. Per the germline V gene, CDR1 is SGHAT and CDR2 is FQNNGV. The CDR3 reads CASSLDRGVAGTRRDNEQFF. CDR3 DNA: TGTGCCAGCAGCTTAGATAGGGGGGTAGCGGGGACACGGAGAGACAATGAGCAGTTCTTC.

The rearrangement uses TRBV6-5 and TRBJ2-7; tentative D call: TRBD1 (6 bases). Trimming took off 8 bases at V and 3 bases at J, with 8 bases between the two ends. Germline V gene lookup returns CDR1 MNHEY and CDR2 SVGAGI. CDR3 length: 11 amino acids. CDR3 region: CASGQYYEQYF. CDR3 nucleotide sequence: TGTGCCAGCGGACAGTACTACGAGCAGTACTTC.

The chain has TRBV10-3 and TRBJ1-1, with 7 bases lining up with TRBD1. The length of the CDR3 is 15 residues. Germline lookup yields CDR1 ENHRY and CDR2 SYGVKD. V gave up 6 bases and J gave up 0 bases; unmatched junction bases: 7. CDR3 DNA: TGTGCCATCAGCGTCTCGGACAGGCTGAACACTGAAGCTTTCTTT. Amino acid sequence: CAISVSDRLNTEAFF.